This T cell receptor beta chain appears in the sequencing data of a study of T cells in Graves' hyperthyroidism and ophthalmopathy. Authors of the study amplified TCR beta CDR3 regions from RNA transcripts. The HTBI set primed first-round TCR CDR3 RT-PCR. TCRdb used MiXCR to reprocess the multiplex PCR reads, holding one entry per CDR3 protein. The data show 40,000 to 65,000 distinct CDR3 sequences, under 50% seen once. In germline, CDR1 is KGHDR, CDR2 SFDVKD. The CDR3 totals 11 residues. Material for sequencing was blood. The chain is built from TRBV24-1 and TRBJ2-7, with a weak D call TRBD2 (6 bases). The TCR was taken from a woman aged 45-65 years with Graves' ophthalmopathy. The CDR3 coding sequence is TGTGCTAGTAGGAGGGGAGCCGAGCAGTACTTC. Translated, it gives CASRRGAEQYF.